This TCR beta chain emerged from a study of blood T cells in healthy people across ages (dated by TCRdb to between 2014 and 2017). As for the study more broadly: In model experiments, template switching captured roughly one uniquely barcoded TCR beta cDNA molecule for every two T cells. The study measured age-related changes in TCR beta repertoire diversity using deep sequencing normalized with unique cDNA molecular identifiers. Four age groups were formed from the donors: young (average 16 years), middle-aged (roughly 38), aged (around 68) and long-lived (roughly 81). Donors of different ages were randomly distributed across sequencing lanes to avoid experimental bias. Two additional independent replicas of 1 million unique cDNA reads from the same blood draw were analyzed for two donors (one aged 18 to 30 and one aged 80 or older).

Donors were under 40 systemically healthy Caucasian individuals from Russia aged 6 to 90 years. Around 10 milliliters of peripheral blood were collected from each donor into EDTA-treated Vacutainer tubes. PBMCs were isolated by Ficoll-Paque density-gradient centrifugation, with at least 6 million obtained per sample. Total RNA was extracted from PBMCs with Trizol reagent, with at least 5 micrograms obtained per sample. The percentages of naive CD45RAhigh/CD27high T cells were determined by flow cytometry on a PBMC aliquot from every donor. From a lookup of the germline V gene, CDR1 and CDR2 are MDHEN and SYDVKM. The CDR3 contains 15 residues, cysteine and phenylalanine counted. The CDR3 DNA has 45 bases and is translated from base 1. Libraries came from 5' RACE. Sequencing took place on an Illumina HiSeq 2500. A second PCR of roughly 7 to 11 cycles was performed with a sample-barcoded 5' primer and a J-beta primer mix. A unique molecular identifier was introduced onto each TCR beta cDNA molecule by a template-switch 5' adaptor carrying 12 random nucleotides. Each sample yielded at least 2.5 million CDR3-containing paired-end reads. The Mint cDNA synthesis kit, primed by a TRBC-specific oligonucleotide, was used to synthesize first-strand cDNA from all RNA. Following uracil-DNA glycosylase treatment, all cDNA underwent a first 18-cycle PCR with the universal primers M1SS and BC2_uni_R. The authors processed their data as follows. Normalization of each sample was performed by random selection of 1 million high-quality reads, each carrying a distinct molecular identifier. Reads with shared molecular identifiers were discarded instead of being binned into consensus sequences. MiTCR, with a Q25 quality threshold and the strictest error-elimination algorithm, was used for CDR3 identification, clonotype clustering and error correction. A nonparametric unseen species model with Euler transformation was used to estimate a lower bound on total TCR beta diversity. TCRdb reworked the public reads: Q25 trimming with fastp, MiXCR clone assembly, productive beta chains retained. Under each unique CDR3 protein, matching rows form one entry showing the most common genes and DNA. None of the V and J calls come from the authors' own analysis; TCRdb made them. The sample table lists under 800,000 distinct CDR3 sequences, around 21% of them with a count of one. Of the sample, roughly 3.9% falls within the top ten clones.

Overall study results and their limits: Estimates of total diversity based on one million sequenced T cells were considered lower bounds and underestimates. Because the CMV infection status of the donors was unknown, age-related changes in expanded clonotypes may potentially have been confounded. Conclusive comparison of naive and antigen-experienced compartments was prevented by the profiling of bulk unsorted PBMCs. The long-lived group showed more naive CD4+ T cells, fewer expanded clones and increased TCR diversity than the aged group, suggesting age selection. Observed TCR beta diversity per million T cells fell roughly linearly with age, and a significant reduction was already apparent by age roughly 40. The percentage of naive T cells measured by flow cytometry correlated strongly with observed TCR beta diversity.

This clonotype was recorded a few times. Its cognate antigen has yet to be identified. A read error may account for a junction end that differs from germline. The V gene is TRBV28 and the J gene is TRBJ2-7; the D gene remains uncertain. The source is a man aged 65-85 years in good health. Sequenced input: blood. The CDR3 has the sequence CASSLTDNLRYERYF. The DNA sequence is TGTGCCAGCAGTTTAACTGACAACTTAAGGTACGAGCGGTACTTC. The entire variable domain, with the stretches around the CDR3 drawn from the reference TRBV28 and TRBJ2-7 proteins, is DVKVTQSSRYLVKRTGEKVFLECVQDMDHENMFWYRQDPGLGLRLIYFSYDVKMKEKGDIPEGYSVSREKKERFSLILESASTNQTSMYLCASSLTDNLRYERYFGPGTRLTVT.